The T cell receptor beta chain described here comes from a study of blood T cell repertoires in COVID-19. As for the study in general: The United States, Italy and Spain supplied acute and convalescent COVID-19 samples. Sources were T cells, B-cell-depleted T cells, or PBMCs; the material itself was cDNA or gDNA.

Original analysis: The authors estimated nucleated cell counts from reference gene primer amplification. Generated by immunoSEQ multiplex PCR, the TCRdb table keeps only in-frame clones and is missing some. The DNA gave D and trimming, while V, J and clone size come from that table. The table includes a few hundred thousand clones, 70% to 90% detected once. The CDR3 contains 16 residues. Germline CDR1 and CDR2: SEHNR and FQNEAQ (reference sequence). Trimming removed 2 bases from V and 11 bases from J, with 21 bases in between. The TCR originated in a man aged 60-69 years with acute or convalescent COVID-19. Specimen: peripheral blood. The chain has TRBV7-9 and TRBJ1-4; possibly TRBD1 for D (6 bases). The CDR3 here is CASSLYSTQGDGKLFF. Written as DNA, the CDR3 is TGTGCCAGCAGCTTATATTCAACACAGGGTGATGGTAAACTGTTTTTT.